The clone carrying this T cell receptor beta chain was seen only a few times. The data are from a study of cytomegalovirus exposure and HLA in healthy donors. Per germline, CDR1 LNHDA and CDR2 SQIVND (reference sequence). The CDR3 sequence is 13 residues long. The V and J ends lost 3 bases and 8 bases respectively, with 11 bases between them. PCR primers comprised 60 Vbeta and 13 Jbeta primers. Assay used: immunoSEQ multiplex PCR; TCRdb lists only in-frame clones, some missing. The table has fewer than 250,000 clones, roughly 80% seen once. This sequence joins TRBV19 and TRBJ2-1; D is unresolved. This TCR came from a woman aged 18-35 years in good health and CMV-seronegative. The material sequenced was PBMCs. Here the CDR3 DNA reads TGTGCCAGTAGTATCCTGACCGGGTATGAGCAGTTCTTC. This gives the protein CASSILTGYEQFF. The full variable domain, rest sourced from reference TRBV19 and TRBJ2-1, is DGGITQSPKYLFRKEGQNVTLSCEQNLNHDAMYWYRQDPGQGLRLIYYSQIVNDFQKGDIAEGYSVSREKKESFPLTVTSAQKNPTAFYLCASSILTGYEQFFGPGTRLTVL.